The rows below give T cell receptor beta chains drawn from one sample of a study of blood T cell repertoires in COVID-19. Generated by immunoSEQ multiplex PCR, the TCRdb table keeps only in-frame clones and is missing some. The sample holds over 200,000 clones, around nine tenths seen once. The sequencing input was PBMCs or T cells enriched from blood (not recorded which). The receptors derive from a man between 25 and 39 years old who had recovered from COVID-19. The CDR3 runs from the conserved cysteine through the conserved F or W. The D gene is left open where the match is weak. Clone size is given for some rows only: seen once, a few or many times, or a class if the clone is expanded.

D gene: .
V gene: TRBV7-2
clone size: .
J gene: TRBJ2-7
CDR3 DNA: TGTGCCAGCAGCTTAGAGGCAGGGAAGGAGTTCGAGCAGTACTTC
CDR3 protein: CASSLEAGKEFEQYF

D gene: TRBD1
V gene: TRBV25-1
clone size: .
J gene: TRBJ1-6
CDR3 DNA: TGTGCCAGCAGTGGGACAGGGGTATCACCCCTCCACTTT
CDR3 protein: CASSGTGVSPLHF

D gene: .
V gene: TRBV3-1/TRBV3-2
clone size: .
J gene: TRBJ1-5
CDR3 DNA: TGTGCCAGCAGCCAAGGGACTAATAGCAATCAGCCCCAGCATTTT
CDR3 protein: CASSQGTNSNQPQHF

D gene: TRBD1
V gene: TRBV30
clone size: .
J gene: TRBJ2-7
CDR3 DNA: TGTGCCTGGCAACCGGGACAGTCCTACGAGCAGTACTTC
CDR3 protein: CAWQPGQSYEQYF

D gene: TRBD2
V gene: TRBV30
clone size: .
J gene: TRBJ2-7
CDR3 DNA: TGTGCCTGGAGGCGGACTAGCTCGCGCGACGAGCAGTACTTC
CDR3 protein: CAWRRTSSRDEQYF

D gene: .
V gene: TRBV14
clone size: .
J gene: TRBJ1-6
CDR3 DNA: TGTGCCAGCAGCCTCTCTGGGGGCAGGGGCTCACCCCTCCACTTT
CDR3 protein: CASSLSGGRGSPLHF

D gene: TRBD1
V gene: TRBV5-6
clone size: .
J gene: TRBJ2-1
CDR3 DNA: TGTGCCAGCAGCCAAAGATTCGGGGACAGGGAGTACAATGAGCAGTTCTTC
CDR3 protein: CASSQRFGDREYNEQFF

D gene: .
V gene: TRBV7-9
clone size: many
J gene: TRBJ1-5
CDR3 DNA: TGTGCCAGCAGCTTAACAGGGAATCAGCCCCAGCATTTT
CDR3 protein: CASSLTGNQPQHF

D gene: TRBD1
V gene: TRBV19
clone size: .
J gene: TRBJ2-7
CDR3 DNA: TGTGCCAGTAGTGTCGTGACAGGGACCTACGAGCAGTACTTC
CDR3 protein: CASSVVTGTYEQYF

D gene: .
V gene: TRBV15
clone size: .
J gene: TRBJ1-6
CDR3 DNA: TGTGCCACCAGCACAGGGGAGGGGTATAATTCACCCCTCCACTTT
CDR3 protein: CATSTGEGYNSPLHF

D gene: .
V gene: TRBV6-5
clone size: .
J gene: TRBJ1-2
CDR3 DNA: TGTGCCAGCAGTTACTCGACGGCAGGGCGCGCTGGCTACACCTTC
CDR3 protein: CASSYSTAGRAGYTF

D gene: .
V gene: TRBV4-1
clone size: .
J gene: TRBJ1-5
CDR3 DNA: TGCGCCAGCAGCCGTGGACAGCCCTCATTGACTAGCAATCAGCCCCAGCATTTT
CDR3 protein: CASSRGQPSLTSNQPQHF

D gene: TRBD1
V gene: TRBV7-8
clone size: .
J gene: TRBJ2-3
CDR3 DNA: TGTGCCAGCAAATGGACAGGGAACACAGATACGCAGTATTTT
CDR3 protein: CASKWTGNTDTQYF

D gene: TRBD1
V gene: TRBV13
clone size: .
J gene: TRBJ1-5
CDR3 DNA: TGTGCCAGCAGCTTACGGGGACAGGGGGAAGCTCTCCAGCATTTT
CDR3 protein: CASSLRGQGEALQHF

D gene: TRBD1
V gene: TRBV7-2
clone size: .
J gene: TRBJ1-2
CDR3 DNA: TGTGCCAGCAGCGGTGACAGGGGGATCTATGGCTACACCTTC
CDR3 protein: CASSGDRGIYGYTF

D gene: TRBD1
V gene: TRBV25-1
clone size: .
J gene: TRBJ1-6
CDR3 DNA: TGTGCCAGCTACGGGGGGCAGGGGGCTTCACCCCTCCACTTT
CDR3 protein: CASYGGQGASPLHF

D gene: .
V gene: TRBV7-9
clone size: .
J gene: TRBJ2-1
CDR3 DNA: TGTGCCAGCAGCTCCGACAGGTTATACAATGAGCAGTTCTTC
CDR3 protein: CASSSDRLYNEQFF

D gene: TRBD1
V gene: TRBV28
clone size: .
J gene: TRBJ2-2
CDR3 DNA: TGTGCCAGCAGAACGACAGGGCTGTCTCCCGGGGAGCTGTTTTTT
CDR3 protein: CASRTTGLSPGELFF

D gene: .
V gene: TRBV27
clone size: .
J gene: TRBJ1-2
CDR3 DNA: TGTGCCAGCAGTTTCGATTCGACAAGCGGGGGCTACACCTTC
CDR3 protein: CASSFDSTSGGYTF

D gene: .
V gene: TRBV24-1
clone size: .
J gene: TRBJ1-2
CDR3 DNA: TGTGCCACCAGTGATCCGACAGGCCCCAATGGCTACACCTTC
CDR3 protein: CATSDPTGPNGYTF

D gene: TRBD2
V gene: TRBV9
clone size: .
J gene: TRBJ2-3
CDR3 DNA: TGTGCCAGCAGCGCCCTAGGGAGCGGGGGGACAGATACGCAGTATTTT
CDR3 protein: CASSALGSGGTDTQYF

D gene: .
V gene: TRBV6-5
clone size: .
J gene: TRBJ1-1
CDR3 DNA: TGTGCCAGCAGTTCCCTAAAGCCTACAGGGCACGCTGAAGCTTTCTTT
CDR3 protein: CASSSLKPTGHAEAFF

D gene: TRBD1
V gene: TRBV5-4
clone size: .
J gene: TRBJ2-1
CDR3 DNA: TGTGCCAGCAGCTTAGAGGGGACAGGGGGCGAGAATGAGCAGTTCTTC
CDR3 protein: CASSLEGTGGENEQFF

D gene: TRBD1
V gene: TRBV3-1/TRBV3-2
clone size: .
J gene: TRBJ2-5
CDR3 DNA: TGTGCCAGCAGCAAAACAGGGGGTCAAGAGACCCAGTACTTC
CDR3 protein: CASSKTGGQETQYF

D gene: .
V gene: TRBV4-2
clone size: .
J gene: TRBJ2-5
CDR3 DNA: TGTGCCAGCAGCCAAGAATTGGGCACCACTTCCTTCCAAGAGACCCAGTACTTC
CDR3 protein: CASSQELGTTSFQETQYF

D gene: .
V gene: TRBV4-2
clone size: few
J gene: TRBJ1-1
CDR3 DNA: TGTGCCAGCAGCCAAGCGAGCGGAGGCCGGGTGAACACTGAAGCTTTCTTT
CDR3 protein: CASSQASGGRVNTEAFF

D gene: .
V gene: TRBV30
clone size: .
J gene: TRBJ1-3
CDR3 DNA: TGTGCCTTCCGCCAAGGCGCAGGGGACACCATATATTTT
CDR3 protein: CAFRQGAGDTIYF

D gene: .
V gene: TRBV14
clone size: .
J gene: TRBJ1-5
CDR3 DNA: TGTGCCAGCAGCCAAGATCGTCGGCAGCCCCAGCATTTT
CDR3 protein: CASSQDRRQPQHF

D gene: TRBD1
V gene: TRBV4-2
clone size: .
J gene: TRBJ2-5
CDR3 DNA: TGTGCCAGCAGCCAAGAGTCACAGGGGGTGATGCAGACCCAGTACTTC
CDR3 protein: CASSQESQGVMQTQYF

D gene: TRBD2
V gene: TRBV7-7
clone size: .
J gene: TRBJ2-2
CDR3 DNA: TGTGCCAGCAGCTCGGGACTAGCGGGGGTCGGCGCCGGGGAGCTGTTTTTT
CDR3 protein: CASSSGLAGVGAGELFF

D gene: .
V gene: TRBV7-2
clone size: .
J gene: TRBJ2-1
CDR3 DNA: TGTGCCAGCAGCCCCGACTACCAGAACCACCGTGAGCAGTTCTTC
CDR3 protein: CASSPDYQNHREQFF

D gene: .
V gene: TRBV6-5
clone size: once
J gene: TRBJ1-4
CDR3 DNA: TGTGCCAGCAGTTACTCGTGGGGGCGTAGTGAAAAACTGTTTTTT
CDR3 protein: CASSYSWGRSEKLFF

D gene: .
V gene: TRBV7-9
clone size: .
J gene: TRBJ1-4
CDR3 DNA: TGTGCCAGCAGCTCGGGAAGTGAAAAACTGTTTTTT
CDR3 protein: CASSSGSEKLFF

D gene: .
V gene: TRBV6-1
clone size: .
J gene: TRBJ1-5
CDR3 DNA: TGTGCCAGCAGTGAAAGCGTTAGAGATGATCAGCCCCAGCATTTT
CDR3 protein: CASSESVRDDQPQHF

D gene: .
V gene: TRBV7-2
clone size: .
J gene: TRBJ2-3
CDR3 DNA: TGTGCCAGCAGCTTAGGCCGGACTCCAGATACGCAGTATTTT
CDR3 protein: CASSLGRTPDTQYF

D gene: TRBD1
V gene: TRBV27
clone size: .
J gene: TRBJ2-2
CDR3 DNA: TGTGCCAGCAGTTTATCGTTGACTGGGGCAGGGGGCTTCACCGGGGAGCTGTTTTTT
CDR3 protein: CASSLSLTGAGGFTGELFF

D gene: .
V gene: TRBV4-2
clone size: .
J gene: TRBJ2-7
CDR3 DNA: TGTGCCAGCAGCCAAGGGACGGGGGGCAGGGGTGTTTACGAGCAGTACTTC
CDR3 protein: CASSQGTGGRGVYEQYF

D gene: .
V gene: TRBV27
clone size: .
J gene: TRBJ1-5
CDR3 DNA: TGTGCCAGCAGGGGAGGCAATCAGCCCCAGCATTTT
CDR3 protein: CASRGGNQPQHF

D gene: .
V gene: TRBV28
clone size: .
J gene: TRBJ2-7
CDR3 DNA: TGTGCCAGCTCTCGAGGGTCCCCAACCTACGAGCAGTACTTC
CDR3 protein: CASSRGSPTYEQYF

D gene: TRBD1
V gene: TRBV28
clone size: .
J gene: TRBJ2-7
CDR3 DNA: TGTGCCAGCAGTTATAGACCGGGACAGGGGGCCTACGAGCAGTACTTC
CDR3 protein: CASSYRPGQGAYEQYF

D gene: .
V gene: TRBV20-1
clone size: .
J gene: TRBJ1-3
CDR3 DNA: TGCAGTGCTAGACCTCTGAACACCATATATTTT
CDR3 protein: CSARPLNTIYF

D gene: .
V gene: TRBV30
clone size: .
J gene: TRBJ1-4
CDR3 DNA: TGTGCCTGGGGTTTGGAGGGGAACGGGAAACTGTTTTTT
CDR3 protein: CAWGLEGNGKLFF

D gene: .
V gene: TRBV24-1
clone size: many
J gene: TRBJ2-1
CDR3 DNA: TGTGCCACCAGTGGGGTGGTAAGCGATGAGCAGTTCTTC
CDR3 protein: CATSGVVSDEQFF

D gene: TRBD1
V gene: TRBV24-1
clone size: .
J gene: TRBJ1-3
CDR3 DNA: TGTGCCACCAGTGAGAGGCAGGGGGCGCAGAGAAACACCATATATTTT
CDR3 protein: CATSERQGAQRNTIYF

D gene: TRBD1
V gene: TRBV4-3
clone size: .
J gene: TRBJ1-2
CDR3 DNA: TGCGCCAGCAGCCAGAACACCGGGACAGGGGCTTGGGGCTACACCTTC
CDR3 protein: CASSQNTGTGAWGYTF

D gene: .
V gene: TRBV3-1/TRBV3-2
clone size: once
J gene: TRBJ1-1
CDR3 DNA: TGTGCCAGCAGCCAAGTCAGGCCGAACACTGAAGCTTTCTTT
CDR3 protein: CASSQVRPNTEAFF

D gene: .
V gene: TRBV4-3
clone size: .
J gene: TRBJ2-7
CDR3 DNA: TGCGCCAGCAGCCTCAGTCGTGTCGGAGACTACGAGCAGTACTTC
CDR3 protein: CASSLSRVGDYEQYF

D gene: .
V gene: TRBV7-2
clone size: .
J gene: TRBJ1-5
CDR3 DNA: TGTGCCAGCAGCACGACAGTATCCAATCAGCCCCAGCATTTT
CDR3 protein: CASSTTVSNQPQHF

D gene: TRBD2
V gene: TRBV12-3/TRBV12-4
clone size: .
J gene: TRBJ2-7
CDR3 DNA: TGTGCCAGCAGTTTCAACAGCGGGAACGAGCAGTACTTC
CDR3 protein: CASSFNSGNEQYF

D gene: .
V gene: TRBV7-9
clone size: .
J gene: TRBJ2-3
CDR3 DNA: TGTGCCAGCGTAGCTCGGGGGGCAGGCACAGATACGCAGTATTTT
CDR3 protein: CASVARGAGTDTQYF

D gene: .
V gene: TRBV3-1/TRBV3-2
clone size: .
J gene: TRBJ1-2
CDR3 DNA: TGTGCCAGCAGCCAAGATTCTGGCAGGGCTAACTATGGCTACACCTTC
CDR3 protein: CASSQDSGRANYGYTF

D gene: .
V gene: TRBV5-1
clone size: .
J gene: TRBJ1-2
CDR3 DNA: TGCGCCAGCAGCCTTCAAGGACAGCCTACACAGTGGGGCTACACCTTC
CDR3 protein: CASSLQGQPTQWGYTF

D gene: .
V gene: TRBV9
clone size: .
J gene: TRBJ1-6
CDR3 DNA: TGTGCCAGCAGCGTAGGGGCTAACTATAATTCACCCCTCCACTTT
CDR3 protein: CASSVGANYNSPLHF

D gene: .
V gene: TRBV7-9
clone size: .
J gene: TRBJ2-2
CDR3 DNA: TGTGCCAGCAGCTTAGCAGGGGGTGAGACCGGGGAGCTGTTTTTT
CDR3 protein: CASSLAGGETGELFF

D gene: .
V gene: TRBV3-1/TRBV3-2
clone size: .
J gene: TRBJ2-2
CDR3 DNA: TGTGCCAGCAGCCAAGTTGCAAGGACTATGAACACCGGGGAGCTGTTTTTT
CDR3 protein: CASSQVARTMNTGELFF

D gene: TRBD1
V gene: TRBV5-4
clone size: .
J gene: TRBJ1-2
CDR3 DNA: TGTGCCAGCAGCTTAAAACAGGGGGCCTTGAGCTACACCTTC
CDR3 protein: CASSLKQGALSYTF

D gene: TRBD1
V gene: TRBV7-2
clone size: .
J gene: TRBJ1-4
CDR3 DNA: TGTGCCAGCAGCCCGGGGACAGGGCGTGAAAAACTGTTTTTT
CDR3 protein: CASSPGTGREKLFF